This TCR beta chain was profiled in a study of blood T cell repertoires in COVID-19. For the study at large: Specimens from acute and convalescent COVID-19 originated in the United States, Italy and Spain.

The germline V gene has CDR1 MNHEY and CDR2 SVGAGI. Trimming pared 6 bases from V and 5 bases from J, leaving 14 bases between. The CDR3 sequence is 14 residues long. Methods used by the authors: Nucleated cell counts were estimated from reference gene primer amplification. Some clones are missing from TCRdb's copy, which holds only in-frame ones; the method was immunoSEQ multiplex PCR. The V and J calls and clone size come from that table; D and trimming were worked out from the DNA. The table lists around 200,000 clones, around 84% of them singletons. Donors in Cohort 3 who had recovered were those with two negative PCRs, healthcare professional clearance, or resolution of their symptoms.

The receptor was isolated from a woman aged 30 to 39 who had recovered from COVID-19. What was sequenced was PBMCs or T cells enriched from blood (not recorded which). The chain joins TRBV6-5 to TRBJ1-5, with TRBD1 as a possible D gene (5 bases). CDR3 residues: CASSLVTGYQPQHF. The CDR3 nucleotides are TGTGCCAGCAGCCTCGTAACAGGTTATCAGCCCCAGCATTTT.